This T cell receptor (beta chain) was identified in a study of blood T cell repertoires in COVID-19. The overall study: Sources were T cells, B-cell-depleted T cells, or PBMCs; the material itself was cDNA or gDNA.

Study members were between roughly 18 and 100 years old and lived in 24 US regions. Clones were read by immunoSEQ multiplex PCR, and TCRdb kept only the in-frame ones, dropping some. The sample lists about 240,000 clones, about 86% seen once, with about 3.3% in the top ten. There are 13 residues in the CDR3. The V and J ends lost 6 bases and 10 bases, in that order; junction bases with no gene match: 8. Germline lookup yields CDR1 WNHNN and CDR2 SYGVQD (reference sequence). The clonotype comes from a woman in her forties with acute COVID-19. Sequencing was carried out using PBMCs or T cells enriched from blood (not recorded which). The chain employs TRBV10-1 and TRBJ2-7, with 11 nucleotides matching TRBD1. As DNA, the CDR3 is TGCGCCAGCAGCACCGGGACAGGGGGGGAACAGTACTTC. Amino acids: CASSTGTGGEQYF.